This is a list of T cell receptor beta chains from one sample in a study of T cell responses to AZD1222 COVID-19 vaccine. Libraries were prepared by immunoSEQ multiplex PCR; TCRdb keeps only in-frame clonotypes and omits some of them. The sample records roughly 100,000 clones, approximately 84% being singletons. Here the sequenced sample was peripheral blood, taken 28 days after the second AZD1222 dose. Receptors originate from an adult who received the AZD1222 COVID-19 vaccine. Both conserved end residues are part of each CDR3. A D gene is named only where the DNA matches it firmly. Clone sizes are given selectively: once, few, many, or a class where the clone is expanded.

V	D	J	size	CDR3	DNA
TRBV25-1	-	TRBJ1-4	-	CASSDGVANEKLFF	TGTGCCAGCAGTGATGGGGTCGCTAATGAAAAACTGTTTTTT
TRBV7-2	TRBD2	TRBJ2-5	-	CASSPRLAGGAGWGTQYF	TGTGCCAGCAGCCCCCGACTAGCGGGGGGCGCGGGGTGGGGGACCCAGTACTTC
TRBV6-5	TRBD1	TRBJ2-1	-	CASSPRGFGRNEQFF	TGTGCCAGCAGTCCCAGGGGGTTCGGACGCAATGAGCAGTTCTTC
TRBV6-4	-	TRBJ2-1	-	CASSDWQAGSYNEQFF	TGTGCCAGCAGTGACTGGCAAGCGGGCTCCTACAATGAGCAGTTCTTC
TRBV5-1	TRBD2	TRBJ2-2	-	CASSMASGGRSGELFF	TGCGCCAGCAGCATGGCTAGCGGGGGAAGGTCCGGGGAGCTGTTTTTT
TRBV24-1	-	TRBJ2-3	few	CATSAVETDTQYF	TGTGCCACCAGTGCGGTAGAGACAGATACGCAGTATTTT
TRBV5-5	-	TRBJ2-7	-	CASSLELARGQYF	TGTGCCAGCAGCTTGGAACTGGCGCGGGGGCAGTACTTC
TRBV16	TRBD1	TRBJ1-2	-	CASSQSSQGYYGYTF	TGTGCCAGCAGCCAATCATCACAGGGGTACTATGGCTACACCTTC
TRBV13	TRBD1	TRBJ1-1	-	CASSYRQGFRGTEAFF	TGTGCCAGCAGCTACCGACAGGGGTTTAGGGGCACTGAAGCTTTCTTT
TRBV2	TRBD1	TRBJ1-6	-	CASSENTGGAYNSPLHF	TGTGCCAGCAGTGAAAATACAGGGGGAGCCTATAATTCACCCCTCCACTTT
TRBV19	TRBD1	TRBJ1-2	-	CASVRDRGLGYTF	TGTGCCAGTGTCCGGGACAGGGGACTCGGCTACACCTTC
TRBV19	-	TRBJ1-2	-	CASSPRTGNYGYTF	TGTGCCAGTAGTCCAAGGACCGGAAACTATGGCTACACCTTC
TRBV5-1	-	TRBJ1-6	-	CASSLGQVNGNSPLHF	TGCGCCAGCAGCTTGGGGCAGGTGAACGGTAATTCACCCCTCCACTTT
TRBV5-1	TRBD2	TRBJ2-1	once	CASSPGLAGLEQFF	TGCGCCAGCAGCCCGGGACTAGCGGGGTTAGAGCAGTTCTTC
TRBV5-1	TRBD2	TRBJ2-3	-	CASSLELAGGMDTQYF	TGCGCCAGCAGCTTGGAATTAGCGGGAGGGATGGATACGCAGTATTTT
TRBV5-1	-	TRBJ2-7	-	CASSLAAGDSSYEQYF	TGCGCCAGCAGCTTGGCCGCAGGGGATAGCTCCTACGAGCAGTACTTC
TRBV2	-	TRBJ2-3	-	CASSEITDTQYF	TGTGCCAGCAGTGAAATCACAGATACGCAGTATTTT
TRBV15	TRBD1	TRBJ1-1	few	CATSMDRGLNTEAFF	TGTGCCACCAGCATGGACAGGGGCTTGAACACTGAAGCTTTCTTT
TRBV5-1	-	TRBJ2-2	-	CASSLMGTGELFF	TGCGCCAGCAGCTTGATGGGCACCGGGGAGCTGTTTTTT
TRBV2	-	TRBJ1-3	-	CASRSSGNTIYF	TGTGCCAGCAGGTCGTCTGGAAACACCATATATTTT
TRBV6-1	-	TRBJ2-5	-	CASSVSGAGVQETQYF	TGTGCCAGCAGTGTTTCGGGGGCGGGCGTACAAGAGACCCAGTACTTC
TRBV4-2	-	TRBJ2-1	-	CASSQDSNREGRLAQFF	TGTGCCAGCAGCCAAGATAGTAACAGGGAGGGGCGTCTAGCTCAGTTCTTC
TRBV5-4	TRBD1	TRBJ2-2	-	CASSLPQGANTGELFF	TGTGCCAGCAGCCTCCCCCAGGGGGCGAACACCGGGGAGCTGTTTTTT
TRBV7-8	-	TRBJ1-6	-	CASSLGTGGTLITLHF	TGTGCCAGCAGCTTAGGTACTGGCGGGACCCTCATCACCCTCCACTTT
TRBV11-2	TRBD1	TRBJ2-7	-	CASSSGTGKYEQYF	TGTGCCAGCAGCTCCGGGACAGGGAAATACGAGCAGTACTTC
TRBV19	-	TRBJ2-1	-	CASTQTGDRNEQFF	TGTGCCAGTACCCAAACCGGAGACAGGAATGAGCAGTTCTTC
TRBV19	TRBD1	TRBJ1-6	-	CASRTGTGVSPLHF	TGTGCCAGTAGGACCGGGACAGGGGTTTCACCCCTCCACTTT
TRBV7-2	TRBD1	TRBJ2-1	-	CASSLAGQTYNEQFF	TGTGCCAGCAGCTTAGCGGGACAGACCTACAATGAGCAGTTCTTC
TRBV7-2	TRBD1	TRBJ1-1	-	CASSMDRGSVTEAFF	TGTGCCAGCAGCATGGACAGGGGGTCGGTCACTGAAGCTTTCTTT
TRBV11-1	-	TRBJ2-5	few	CASSPRRSGQETQYF	TGTGCCAGCAGCCCAAGGAGAAGTGGGCAAGAGACCCAGTACTTC
TRBV7-9	-	TRBJ1-2	-	CASSFRGESGYTF	TGTGCCAGCAGCTTTAGAGGGGAATCTGGCTACACCTTC
TRBV7-2	-	TRBJ2-7	-	CASSPGTEGNYEQYF	TGTGCCAGCAGCCCCGGGACCGAAGGAAACTACGAGCAGTACTTC
TRBV7-8	TRBD2	TRBJ2-1	-	CASSFSGGHNEQFF	TGTGCCAGCAGCTTTAGCGGGGGGCACAATGAGCAGTTCTTC
TRBV6-1	-	TRBJ2-5	-	CASIERHLGGVKETQYF	TGTGCCAGCATTGAACGTCATCTTGGGGGAGTCAAAGAGACCCAGTACTTC
TRBV25-1	TRBD2	TRBJ2-5	once	CASSEIGGLIETQYF	TGTGCCAGCAGTGAAATTGGGGGACTAATAGAGACCCAGTACTTC
TRBV11-2	-	TRBJ1-2	-	CASSRGTEVYGYTF	TGTGCCAGCAGCCGAGGGACGGAGGTCTATGGCTACACCTTC
TRBV21-1	-	TRBJ2-7	-	CASSKRSGCDEQYF	TGTGCCAGCAGCAAACGTTCAGGGTGCGACGAGCAGTACTTC
TRBV12-3/TRBV12-4	-	TRBJ1-3	-	CASSLGQNTIYF	TGTGCCAGCAGTTTGGGCCAAAACACCATATATTTT
TRBV12-3/TRBV12-4	-	TRBJ2-2	-	CASSLADAWELFF	TGTGCCAGCAGTTTAGCGGATGCCTGGGAGCTGTTTTTT
TRBV19	-	TRBJ2-3	-	CASKVTDKADTQYF	TGTGCCAGCAAGGTAACAGATAAAGCGGATACGCAGTATTTT
TRBV12-3/TRBV12-4	-	TRBJ2-7	-	CASMARAGEQYF	TGTGCCAGCATGGCCCGGGCGGGCGAGCAGTACTTC
TRBV5-1	-	TRBJ2-5	-	CASRFQGGQETQYF	TGCGCCAGCAGATTTCAGGGTGGGCAAGAGACCCAGTACTTC
TRBV19	-	TRBJ1-1	-	CASSIARQNTEAFF	TGTGCCAGTAGTATAGCTCGGCAGAACACTGAAGCTTTCTTT
TRBV7-3	TRBD1	TRBJ2-7	-	CASSLGQGFEQYF	TGTGCCAGCAGCTTGGGACAGGGGTTCGAGCAGTACTTC
TRBV5-6	-	TRBJ1-5	-	CASSLGRSNQPQHF	TGTGCCAGCAGCTTGGGTCGGAGCAATCAGCCCCAGCATTTT